This T cell receptor beta chain was retrieved from a study of T cell changes during pregnancy in multiple sclerosis. Per germline, CDR1 LNHNV and CDR2 YYDKDF (reference sequence). CDR3 size: 15 residues. V lost 2 bases to trimming and J lost 4 bases, with 12 bases between them. Sequencing used immunoSEQ multiplex PCR; TCRdb keeps in-frame clones, though not all of them. Among around 57,000 clones listed, around 92% were seen once. Here the sequenced sample was CD4+ T cells from peripheral blood mononuclear cells, taken after pregnancy. This chain links TRBV15 with TRBJ1-5; D uncertain. This receptor was taken from a female donor in good health, enrolled as a control in a pregnancy study. The DNA of the CDR3 is TGTGCCACCAGCAGATCAAGGACGGGGAATCAGCCCCAGCATTTT. Amino acids: CATSRSRTGNQPQHF.